The 2 T cell receptor beta chains below all came from one sample that was sequenced in a study of Graves' ophthalmopathy and Graves' hyperthyroidism (dated by TCRdb to the late 2010s). Sequencing was carried out with an Illumina HiSeq 2000. For repertoire sequencing, the TCR beta CDR3 regions were amplified from RNA transcripts. The first round was an RT-PCR using HTBI primers with the Qiagen OneStep RT-PCR kit, and this first round was followed by a second-round multiplex PCR, then size selection and purification. In TCRdb, the public reads were trimmed at Q25 with fastp and aligned with MiXCR, with productive beta chains retained. Each entry merges the rows of one CDR3 protein and shows their most common DNA and genes. Present in this sample are around 1,200,000 distinct CDR3 sequences, 36% of which were seen just once. The leading ten clones occupy roughly 11% of the sample. The sequenced sample was peripheral blood or thyroid tissue (not recorded which). The receptor set was obtained from an adult man with Graves' hyperthyroidism.

This chain uses TRBV7-2 with TRBJ1-5; TRBD1 might be the D (6 bases). V lost 5 bases and J 5 bases, leaving 16 bases between the germline ends. CDR1 is SGHTA and CDR2 is FQGNSA in the germline V gene. The CDR3 consists of 15 residues. Here the CDR3 DNA reads TGTGCCAGCAGCCCCGACAGGTCTGGGCATCAGCCCCAGCATTTT. Residues: CASSPDRSGHQPQHF.

This clonotype occurred many times. The chain couples TRBV20-1 to TRBJ2-7; D not resolved. The CDR3 loop spans 13 amino acids. CDR1 is DFQATT, CDR2 SNEGSKA, per germline (reference sequence). Trimming stripped 3 bases from V and 4 bases from J, with 13 bases between. The CDR3 spells CSARSHEGYEQYF. In nucleotides, the CDR3 is TGCAGTGCTAGGAGTCATGAAGGTTACGAGCAGTACTTC.